This T cell receptor beta chain was sequenced in a study of radiotherapy plus CTLA-4 blockade in lung cancer (dated by TCRdb to 2017 to 2018). As for the study more broadly: Among the enrolled patients, about 19% had an objective response, and about 29% reached disease control. General findings and caveats noted by the study authors: TCR clones derived from tumors expanded in peripheral blood after treatment with radiotherapy and ipilimumab. The strongest predictors of response were reported to be early dynamic shifts in blood T cell clones along with a rise in serum interferon-beta following radiation.

Library construction relied on the immunoSEQ multiplex PCR assay. TCRdb's version of the immuneACCESS table is confined to in-frame rearrangements and falls short of the full clone set. An unresolved V gene accounts for under half of the shortfall where checked; the remainder is of unknown origin. This sample comprises 25,000 to 35,000 clones, 60% to 80% of them detected only once. The ten largest clones represent approximately 5% of the sample. The germline V gene specifies SGHVS as CDR1 and FQNEAQ as CDR2. From its cysteine to its phenylalanine, the CDR3 spans 15 amino acids. The sequence is cut down to CDR3 DNA, 45 bases in frame from base 1. Here V drops 5 bases and J drops 1 base, and the junction holds 8 bases not matched to any gene. To note about this clone: Its binding antigen is unknown. No much larger clone is present one base from it, and per-base qualities are unavailable.

The study tested focal radiation therapy combined with CTLA-4 blockade (ipilimumab) in patients with chemo-refractory metastatic non-small-cell lung cancer. This chain is built from TRBV7-8 and TRBJ2-7, with 7 junctional bases fitting TRBD2. The clonotype comes from a human donor with non-small cell lung cancer whose response to radiotherapy plus ipilimumab could not be evaluated. The sample in question was peripheral blood, obtained from a patient treated with radiotherapy plus ipilimumab. The CDR3 reads CASSEGRANSYEQYF. The nucleotides read TGTGCCAGCAGCGAGGGGAGGGCCAATTCCTACGAGCAGTACTTC.